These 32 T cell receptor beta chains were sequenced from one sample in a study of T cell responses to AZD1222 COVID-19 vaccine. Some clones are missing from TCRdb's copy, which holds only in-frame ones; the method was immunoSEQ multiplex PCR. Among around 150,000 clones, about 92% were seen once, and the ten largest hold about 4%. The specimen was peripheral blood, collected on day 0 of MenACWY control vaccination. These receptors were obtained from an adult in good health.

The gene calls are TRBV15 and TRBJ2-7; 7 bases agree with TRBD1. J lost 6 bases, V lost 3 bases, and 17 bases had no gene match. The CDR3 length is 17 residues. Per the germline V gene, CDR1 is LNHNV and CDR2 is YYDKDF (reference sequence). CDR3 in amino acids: CATSSIRRDSPPSEQYF. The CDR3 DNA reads TGTGCCACCAGCAGCATCAGAAGGGACAGTCCCCCGTCCGAGCAGTACTTC.

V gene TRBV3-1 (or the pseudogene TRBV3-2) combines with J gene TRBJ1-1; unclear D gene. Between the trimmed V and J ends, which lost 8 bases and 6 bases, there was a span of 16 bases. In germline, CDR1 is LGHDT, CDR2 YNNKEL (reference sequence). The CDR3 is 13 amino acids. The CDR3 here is CASSKGFSAEAFF. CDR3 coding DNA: TGTGCCAGCTCTAAGGGATTTAGTGCTGAAGCTTTCTTT.

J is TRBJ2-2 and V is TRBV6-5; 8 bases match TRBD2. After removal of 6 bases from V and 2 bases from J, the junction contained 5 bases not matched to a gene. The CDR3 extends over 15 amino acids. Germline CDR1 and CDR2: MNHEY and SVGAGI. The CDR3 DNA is TGTGCCAGCAGAGCGGGAGCGCTCAACACCGGGGAGCTGTTTTTT. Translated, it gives CASRAGALNTGELFF.

This CDR3 reads CATSVGGSTGELFF. In DNA form, the CDR3 reads TGTGCCACCAGTGTTGGGGGGAGCACCGGGGAGCTGTTTTTT. The chain joins TRBV24-1 to TRBJ2-2, with TRBD2 as a possible D gene (6 bases). The CDR3 sequence is 14 residues long. V gave up 5 bases and J gave up 4 bases, with 10 bases separating them. Germline loops: CDR1 KGHDR, CDR2 SFDVKD.

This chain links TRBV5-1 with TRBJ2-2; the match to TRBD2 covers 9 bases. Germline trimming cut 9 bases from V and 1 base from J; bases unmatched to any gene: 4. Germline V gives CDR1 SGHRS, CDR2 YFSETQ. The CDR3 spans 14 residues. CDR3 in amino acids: CATRLAVNTGELFF. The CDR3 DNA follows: TGCGCCACCCGACTAGCGGTGAACACCGGGGAGCTGTTTTTT. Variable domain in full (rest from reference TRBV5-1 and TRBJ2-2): KAGVTQTPRYLIKTRGQQVTLSCSPISGHRSVSWYQQTPGQGLQFLFEYFSETQRNKGNFPGRFSGRQFSNSRSEMNVSTLELGDSALYLCATRLAVNTGELFFGEGSRLTVL.

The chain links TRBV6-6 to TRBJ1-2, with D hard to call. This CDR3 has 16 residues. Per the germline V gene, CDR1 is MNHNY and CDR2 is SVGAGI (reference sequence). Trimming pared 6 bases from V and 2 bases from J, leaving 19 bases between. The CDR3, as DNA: TGTGCCAGCAGACCCGAGGGAGGGCGGCGGAACTATGGCTACACCTTC. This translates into CASRPEGGRRNYGYTF.

In nucleotides, the CDR3 is TGCAGTGCTAGTCGGACTAGCGGGAGGGCCAATGAGCAGTTCTTC. It yields the protein CSASRTSGRANEQFF. The V call is TRBV20-1, the J call TRBJ2-1; 15 nucleotides line up with TRBD2. Germline CDR1 and CDR2: DFQATT and SNEGSKA (reference sequence). The CDR3 is 15 amino acids. The V gene end was trimmed by 3 bases and the J gene end by 6 bases; junction bases not matched to a gene: 3.

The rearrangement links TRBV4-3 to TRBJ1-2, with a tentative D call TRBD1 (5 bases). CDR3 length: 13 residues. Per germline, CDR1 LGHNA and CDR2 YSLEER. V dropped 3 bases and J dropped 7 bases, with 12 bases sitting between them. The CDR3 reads CASSHSTGFGYTF. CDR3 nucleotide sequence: TGCGCCAGCAGCCACTCTACAGGTTTTGGCTACACCTTC.

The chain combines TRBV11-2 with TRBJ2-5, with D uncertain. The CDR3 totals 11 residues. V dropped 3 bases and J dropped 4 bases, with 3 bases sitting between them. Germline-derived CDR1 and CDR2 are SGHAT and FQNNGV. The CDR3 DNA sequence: TGTGCCAGCAGCTTGCTAGAGACCCAGTACTTC. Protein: CASSLLETQYF.

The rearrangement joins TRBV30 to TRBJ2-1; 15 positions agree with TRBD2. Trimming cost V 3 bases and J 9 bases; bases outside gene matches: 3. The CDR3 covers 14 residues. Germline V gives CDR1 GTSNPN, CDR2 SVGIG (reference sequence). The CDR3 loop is CAWRKGLAGGEQFF. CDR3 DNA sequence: TGTGCCTGGAGAAAGGGACTAGCGGGAGGTGAGCAGTTCTTC.

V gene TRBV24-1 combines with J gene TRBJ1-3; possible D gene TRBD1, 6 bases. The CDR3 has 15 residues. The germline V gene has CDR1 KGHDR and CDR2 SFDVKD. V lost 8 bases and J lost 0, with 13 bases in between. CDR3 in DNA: TGTGCCACCACGGACAGTGCCCACTCTGGAAACACCATATATTTT. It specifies CATTDSAHSGNTIYF.

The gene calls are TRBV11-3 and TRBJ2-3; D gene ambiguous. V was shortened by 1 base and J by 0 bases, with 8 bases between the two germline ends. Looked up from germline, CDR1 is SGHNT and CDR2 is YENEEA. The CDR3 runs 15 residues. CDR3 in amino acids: CASSLGASSTDTQYF. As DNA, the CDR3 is TGTGCCAGCAGCTTAGGAGCCTCTAGCACAGATACGCAGTATTTT.

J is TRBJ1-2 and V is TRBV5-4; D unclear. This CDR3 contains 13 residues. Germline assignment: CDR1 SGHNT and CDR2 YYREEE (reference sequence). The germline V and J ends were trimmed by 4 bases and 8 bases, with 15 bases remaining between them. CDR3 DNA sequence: TGTGCCAGCAGCGGACCGGAGGGTCAGGGCTACACCTTC. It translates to CASSGPEGQGYTF.

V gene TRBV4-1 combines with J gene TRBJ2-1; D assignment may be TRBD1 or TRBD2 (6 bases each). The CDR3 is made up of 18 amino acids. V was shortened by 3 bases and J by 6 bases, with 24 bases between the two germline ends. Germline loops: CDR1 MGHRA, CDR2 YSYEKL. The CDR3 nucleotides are TGCGCCAGCAGCCACTTCGGGGCCCCGGGGGCTAGCGCCAATGAGCAGTTCTTC. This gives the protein CASSHFGAPGASANEQFF.

As DNA, the CDR3 is TGTGCCAGCAATCCCCTGACAGGGGGCTATGGCTACACCTTC. This codes for CASNPLTGGYGYTF. The chain employs TRBV28 and TRBJ1-2; TRBD1 matches 9 bases. Germline V lookup: CDR1 MDHEN, CDR2 SYDVKM. The CDR3 contains 14 residues. The V and J ends lost 7 bases and 4 bases, in that order; junction bases with no gene match: 7.

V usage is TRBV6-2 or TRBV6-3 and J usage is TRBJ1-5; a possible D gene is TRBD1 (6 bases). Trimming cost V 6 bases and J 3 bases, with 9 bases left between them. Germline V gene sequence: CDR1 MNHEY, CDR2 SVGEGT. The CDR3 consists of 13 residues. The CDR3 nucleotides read TGTGCCAGCAGCGACAGGAACAATCAGCCCCAGCATTTT. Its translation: CASSDRNNQPQHF.

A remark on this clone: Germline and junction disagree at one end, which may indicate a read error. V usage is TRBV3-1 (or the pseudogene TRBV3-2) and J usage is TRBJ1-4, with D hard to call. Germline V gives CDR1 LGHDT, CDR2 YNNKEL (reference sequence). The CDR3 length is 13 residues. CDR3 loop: CASRQAGWEKLFF. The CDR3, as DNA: TGTGCCAGCAGACAAGCCGGCTGGGAAAAACTGTTTTTT.

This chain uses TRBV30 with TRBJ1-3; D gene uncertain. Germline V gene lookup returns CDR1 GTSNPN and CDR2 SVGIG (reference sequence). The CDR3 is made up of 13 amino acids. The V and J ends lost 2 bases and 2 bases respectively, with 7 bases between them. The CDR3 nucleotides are TGTGCCTGGAGTCCCGAAACTGGAAACACCATATATTTT. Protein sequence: CAWSPETGNTIYF.

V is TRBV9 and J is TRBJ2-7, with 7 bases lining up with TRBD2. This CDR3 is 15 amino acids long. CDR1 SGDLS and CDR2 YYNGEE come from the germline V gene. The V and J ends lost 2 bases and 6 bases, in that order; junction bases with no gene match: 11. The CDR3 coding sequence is TGTGCCAGCAGCGTCGGGTCGGGAGGCATAGGCGAGCAGTACTTC. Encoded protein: CASSVGSGGIGEQYF.

CDR3 protein: CASSLGGAGDGYTF. The DNA for the CDR3 is TGTGCCAGCAGCTTAGGGGGCGCGGGTGATGGCTACACCTTC. This chain uses TRBV7-3 with TRBJ1-2; the D gene is possibly TRBD1 (6 bases). The germline gives CDR1 SGHTA, CDR2 FQGTGA. The CDR3 loop spans 14 amino acids. V was cut by 2 bases and J by 6 bases, with 13 bases left in between. The full variable domain, rest sourced from reference TRBV7-3 and TRBJ1-2, is GAGVSQTPSNKVTEKGKYVELRCDPISGHTALYWYRQSLGQGPEFLIYFQGTGAADDSGLPNDRFFAVRPEGSVSTLKIQRTERGDSAVYLCASSLGGAGDGYTFGSGTRLTVV.

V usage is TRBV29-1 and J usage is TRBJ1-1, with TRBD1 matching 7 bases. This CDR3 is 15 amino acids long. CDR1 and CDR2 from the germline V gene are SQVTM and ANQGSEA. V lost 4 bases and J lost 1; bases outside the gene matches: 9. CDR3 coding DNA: TGCAGCGTTGCCTTAATTCGGACAGGGAACACTGAAGCTTTCTTT. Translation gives CSVALIRTGNTEAFF.

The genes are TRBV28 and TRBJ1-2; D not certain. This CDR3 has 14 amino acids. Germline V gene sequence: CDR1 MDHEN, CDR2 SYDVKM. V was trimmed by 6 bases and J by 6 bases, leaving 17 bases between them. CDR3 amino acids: CASRPRSSGDGYTF. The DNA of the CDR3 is TGTGCCAGCAGGCCACGCTCGTCTGGCGATGGCTACACCTTC.

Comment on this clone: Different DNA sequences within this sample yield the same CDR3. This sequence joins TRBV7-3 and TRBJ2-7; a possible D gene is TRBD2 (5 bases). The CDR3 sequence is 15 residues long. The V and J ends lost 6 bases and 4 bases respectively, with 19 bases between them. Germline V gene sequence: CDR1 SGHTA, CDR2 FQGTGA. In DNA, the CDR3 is TGTGCCAGCAGTTTGAATCCCGGGGTGGGATACGAGCAGTACTTC. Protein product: CASSLNPGVGYEQYF.

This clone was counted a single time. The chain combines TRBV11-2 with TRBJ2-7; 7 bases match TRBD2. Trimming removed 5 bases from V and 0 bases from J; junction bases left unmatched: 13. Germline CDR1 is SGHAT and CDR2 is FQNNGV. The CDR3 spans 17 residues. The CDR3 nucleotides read TGTGCCAGCAGCAGAGGCGGGGGAGCGGGGAGCTCCTACGAGCAGTACTTC. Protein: CASSRGGGAGSSYEQYF.

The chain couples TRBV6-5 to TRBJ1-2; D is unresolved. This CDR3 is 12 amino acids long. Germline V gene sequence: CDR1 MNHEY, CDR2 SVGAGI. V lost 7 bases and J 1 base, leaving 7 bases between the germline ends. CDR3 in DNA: TGTGCCAGCAAGGAGGGTAACTATGGCTACACCTTC. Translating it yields CASKEGNYGYTF.

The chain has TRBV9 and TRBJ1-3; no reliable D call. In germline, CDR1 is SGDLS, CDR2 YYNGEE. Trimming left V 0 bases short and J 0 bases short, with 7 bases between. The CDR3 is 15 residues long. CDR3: CASSVAGNSGNTIYF. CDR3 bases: TGTGCCAGCAGCGTAGCGGGTAACTCTGGAAACACCATATATTTT. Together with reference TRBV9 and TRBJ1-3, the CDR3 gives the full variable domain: DSGVTQTPKHLITATGQRVTLRCSPRSGDLSVYWYQQSLDQGLQFLIQYYNGEERAKGNILERFSAQQFPDLHSELNLSSLELGDSALYFCASSVAGNSGNTIYFGEGSWLTVV.

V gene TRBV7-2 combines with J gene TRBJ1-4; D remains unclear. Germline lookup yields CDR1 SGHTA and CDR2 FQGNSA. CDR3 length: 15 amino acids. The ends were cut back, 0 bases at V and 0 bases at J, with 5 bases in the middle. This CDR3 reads CASSLAGATNEKLFF. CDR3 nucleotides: TGTGCCAGCAGCTTAGCAGGTGCAACTAATGAAAAACTGTTTTTT. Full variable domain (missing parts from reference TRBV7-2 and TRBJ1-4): GAGVSQSPSNKVTEKGKDVELRCDPISGHTALYWYRQSLGQGLEFLIYFQGNSAPDKSGLPSDRFSAERTGGSVSTLTIQRTQQEDSAVYLCASSLAGATNEKLFFGSGTQLSVL.

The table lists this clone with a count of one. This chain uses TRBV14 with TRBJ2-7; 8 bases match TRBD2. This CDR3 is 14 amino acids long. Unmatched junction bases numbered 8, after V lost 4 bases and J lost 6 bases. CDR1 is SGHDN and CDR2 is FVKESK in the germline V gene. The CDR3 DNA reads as TGTGCCAGCAGCCTGGGACTAGTTGTCCGCGAGCAGTACTTC. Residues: CASSLGLVVREQYF.

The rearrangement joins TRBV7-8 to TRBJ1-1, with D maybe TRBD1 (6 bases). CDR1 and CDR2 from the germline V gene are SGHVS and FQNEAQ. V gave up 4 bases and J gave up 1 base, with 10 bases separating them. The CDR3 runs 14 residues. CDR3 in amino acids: CASSWGGQNTEAFF. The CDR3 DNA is TGTGCCAGCAGCTGGGGGGGGCAGAACACTGAAGCTTTCTTT.

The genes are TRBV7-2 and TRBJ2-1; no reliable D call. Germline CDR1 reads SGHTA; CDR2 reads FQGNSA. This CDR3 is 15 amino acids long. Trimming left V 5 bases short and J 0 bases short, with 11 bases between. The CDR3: CASSRSGVSYNEQFF. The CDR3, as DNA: TGTGCCAGCAGCCGTAGTGGGGTCTCCTACAATGAGCAGTTCTTC.

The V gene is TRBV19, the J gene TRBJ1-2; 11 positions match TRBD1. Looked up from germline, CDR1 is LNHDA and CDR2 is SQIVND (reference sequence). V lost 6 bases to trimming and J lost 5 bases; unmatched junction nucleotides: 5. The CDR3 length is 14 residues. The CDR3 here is CASRLGQGGYGYTF. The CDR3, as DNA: TGTGCCAGTAGATTGGGACAGGGGGGATATGGCTACACCTTC.

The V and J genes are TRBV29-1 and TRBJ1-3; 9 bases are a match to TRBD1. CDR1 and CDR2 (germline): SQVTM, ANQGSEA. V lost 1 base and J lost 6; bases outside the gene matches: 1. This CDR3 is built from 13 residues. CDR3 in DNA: TGCAGCGTTGAAGGGACAGGGGCAAACACCATATATTTT. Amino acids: CSVEGTGANTIYF.